Below are 15 T cell receptor beta chains sequenced from a single sample in a study of shared clonotypes between healthy human individuals. TCRdb keeps only in-frame clones here, not all; method: immunoSEQ multiplex PCR. Of some 2,000,000 clones in the sample, about 95% are singletons; the top ten hold around 1.1%. Naive CD8 cells, CD45RO-negative and positively selected for CCR7, excluded terminally differentiated effector memory CD45RA+ cells. The sequenced sample consisted of naive CD8+ T cells sorted from blood. Source of these receptors: a man aged 18 to 30 in good health.

This rearrangement joins TRBV6-5 to TRBJ1-5; D perhaps matches TRBD1 (6 bases). CDR1 MNHEY and CDR2 SVGAGI come from the germline V gene. This CDR3 region has 14 residues. The ends were cut back, 2 bases at V and 6 bases at J, with 11 bases in the middle. The CDR3 reads CASSYAGVGQPQHF. Written as DNA, the CDR3 is TGTGCCAGCAGTTACGCAGGGGTGGGTCAGCCCCAGCATTTT.

The chain couples TRBV4-1 to TRBJ2-5, with D possibly matching TRBD1 (5 bases). The V gene lost 1 base and the J gene lost 0 bases, with 12 bases spanning the gap. The CDR3 totals 16 residues. Germline V gene sequence: CDR1 MGHRA, CDR2 YSYEKL. This CDR3 reads CASSQARGSNQETQYF. Written as DNA, the CDR3 is TGCGCCAGCAGCCAAGCAAGGGGCAGCAACCAAGAGACCCAGTACTTC.

The chain recombines TRBV30 with TRBJ2-7; weak D call: TRBD2 (6 bases). Trimming removed 3 bases at V and 2 bases at J, with 11 bases between. The CDR3 has 13 amino acids. Looked up from germline, CDR1 is GTSNPN and CDR2 is SVGIG (reference sequence). The CDR3 protein is CAWRGGEPYEQYF. The CDR3 nucleotides read TGTGCCTGGAGAGGCGGGGAACCCTACGAGCAGTACTTC.

V is TRBV5-4 and J is TRBJ1-2; no clear D gene. The CDR3 is made up of 14 amino acids. V gave up 0 bases and J gave up 5 bases, with 11 bases separating them. Germline CDR1 and CDR2: SGHNT and YYREEE (reference sequence). CDR3 nucleotide sequence: TGTGCCAGCAGCTTGGATTCGGATTTGTATGGCTACACCTTC. Its translation is CASSLDSDLYGYTF.

This rearrangement joins TRBV7-2 to TRBJ2-7, with 8 positions matching TRBD1. There are 17 residues in the CDR3. Germline V gene sequence: CDR1 SGHTA, CDR2 FQGNSA. After removal of 5 bases from V and 3 bases from J, the junction contained 15 bases not matched to a gene. CDR3 DNA sequence: TGTGCCAGCAGCCCCCGGCCCACAGGGGGTGCGAACTACGAGCAGTACTTC. Residues: CASSPRPTGGANYEQYF.

CDR3 DNA: TGCAGCGTTATGGGAGCCTACGAGCAGTACTTC. Amino acids: CSVMGAYEQYF. The chain couples TRBV29-1 to TRBJ2-7, with D tentatively TRBD2 (5 bases). Trimming removed 5 bases from V and 2 bases from J, with 7 bases in between. This CDR3 has 11 residues. In germline, CDR1 is SQVTM, CDR2 ANQGSEA.

V and J are TRBV25-1 and TRBJ1-2, with D uncertain. This CDR3 region has 13 residues. V shed 4 bases and J shed 3 bases, with 9 bases lying between them. CDR1 and CDR2 from the germline V gene are MGHDK and SYGVNS. This CDR3 reads CASSGIQDYGYTF. The DNA for the CDR3 is TGTGCCAGCAGTGGAATCCAAGACTATGGCTACACCTTC.

With respect to this clone: The same CDR3 is also encoded by other DNA sequences in this sample. The chain is built from TRBV27 and TRBJ2-7; no definite D call. This CDR3 contains 11 residues. CDR1 is MNHEY, CDR2 SMNVEV, per germline (reference sequence). Trimming shortened V by 6 bases and J by 0 bases, and 3 bases separated the two germline ends. CDR3 in amino acids: CASRSSYEQYF. The CDR3 DNA sequence: TGTGCCAGCAGAAGCTCCTACGAGCAGTACTTC.

V gene TRBV18 combines with J gene TRBJ2-7; no firm D call. With 4 bases removed from V and 2 bases from J, the gap between germline ends came to 18 bases. The CDR3 has 16 amino acids. The germline gives CDR1 KGHSH, CDR2 LQKENI. CDR3 coding DNA: TGTGCCAGCTCACTAGAGAGGCCAGAGTCCCCCTACGAGCAGTACTTC. Its protein product is CASSLERPESPYEQYF.

The chain recombines TRBV15 with TRBJ2-5; D could derive from TRBD1 or TRBD2 (5 bases each). The CDR3 loop spans 17 amino acids. Germline CDR1 and CDR2: LNHNV and YYDKDF (reference sequence). V lost 0 bases and J 1 base, leaving 15 bases between the germline ends. CDR3 in amino acids: CATSREPGTVAQETQYF. The DNA for the CDR3 is TGTGCCACCAGCAGAGAACCAGGGACGGTGGCCCAAGAGACCCAGTACTTC. Full variable domain (rest looked up from reference TRBV15 and TRBJ2-5): DAMVIQNPRYQVTQFGKPVTLSCSQTLNHNVMYWYQQKSSQAPKLLFHYYDKDFNNEADTPDNFQSRRPNTSFCFLDIRSPGLGDTAMYLCATSREPGTVAQETQYFGPGTRLLVL.

The J gene is TRBJ1-6, the V gene TRBV7-9; maybe TRBD1 (5 bases). The CDR3 sequence is 14 residues long. Germline CDR1 SEHNR, CDR2 FQNEAQ (reference sequence). Deletions cut 6 bases from V and 9 bases from J, with 15 bases between. The CDR3 coding sequence is TGTGCCAGCAGTCCGGGGGGAGTGGGTTCACCCCTCCACTTT. Its protein product is CASSPGGVGSPLHF.

This chain joins TRBV6-1 and TRBJ2-1, with 7 bases lining up with TRBD1. This CDR3 has 15 residues. In germline, CDR1 is MNHNS, CDR2 SASEGT. V trimming: 3 bases; J trimming: 7 bases; junction bases outside the gene matches: 9. CDR3 residues: CASSDVAGGRNEQFF. CDR3 in DNA: TGTGCCAGCAGTGATGTAGCAGGGGGAAGGAATGAGCAGTTCTTC.

This sequence joins TRBV6-1 and TRBJ1-4; tentatively, D is TRBD1 (6 bases). CDR3 length equals 15 residues. Germline lookup yields CDR1 MNHNS and CDR2 SASEGT. V lost 8 bases, J lost 4 bases, and 17 bases lay in between. CDR3 in DNA: TGTGCCAGCGGGCGGTTTAGGGGGGATAATGAAAAACTGTTTTTT. Translated, it gives CASGRFRGDNEKLFF.

This chain connects TRBV18 to TRBJ2-1; 10 bases line up with TRBD2. The CDR3 is made up of 15 amino acids. The V gene end was trimmed by 6 bases and the J gene end by 6 bases; junction bases not matched to a gene: 8. Germline loops: CDR1 KGHSH, CDR2 LQKENI. The CDR3 here is CASSFTSGNFNEQFF. The DNA of the CDR3 is TGTGCCAGCTCGTTTACTAGCGGGAATTTCAATGAGCAGTTCTTC.

The CDR3 region has the DNA TGCGCCAGCAGTGATCCAAGGACGACCTACGAGCAGTACTTC. It yields the protein CASSDPRTTYEQYF. V gene TRBV10-1 combines with J gene TRBJ2-7; no clear D. Looked up from germline, CDR1 is WNHNN and CDR2 is SYGVQD (reference sequence). The CDR3 extends over 14 amino acids. The V end lost 3 bases, the J end lost 2 bases, and 11 bases lay between the germline ends.